This TCR beta chain is drawn from a study of shared clonotypes between healthy human individuals. Trimming pared 1 base from V and 2 bases from J, leaving 21 bases between. The length of the CDR3 is 18 residues. Germline V gene lookup returns CDR1 SGHVS and CDR2 FNYEAQ. Terminally differentiated effector memory CD45RA+ cells were left out of the naive CD8 fraction, which was CD45RO-negative and positively selected for CCR7. The protocol was immunoSEQ multiplex PCR, while the TCRdb copy is restricted to in-frame clones and leaves out a portion. The sample holds under 2,000,000 clones; about 95% are singletons and the top ten take more than 0.9%.

J is TRBJ2-7 and V is TRBV7-6; weak D call: TRBD1 (6 bases). Specimen: naive CD8+ T cells sorted from blood. The receptor comes from a man younger than 35 in good health. In DNA form, the CDR3 reads TGTGCCAGCAGCTTAGGGATCGCAGGGGCCTACTCCCCCTACGAGCAGTACTTC. Amino acids: CASSLGIAGAYSPYEQYF. The full variable domain, its missing parts supplied by reference TRBV7-6 and TRBJ2-7, is GAGVSQSPRYKVTKRGQDVALRCDPISGHVSLYWYRQALGQGPEFLTYFNYEAQQDKSGLPNDRFSAERPEGSISTLTIQRTEQRDSAMYRCASSLGIAGAYSPYEQYFGPGTRLTVT.